This TCR beta chain was captured in a study of blood T cell repertoires in COVID-19. The repertoire was sequenced with immunoSEQ multiplex PCR; TCRdb's copy has only in-frame clones and lacks some. The sample has about 200,000 clones; approximately 84% are singletons. CDR3 length: 12 amino acids. CDR1 and CDR2 from the germline V gene are SGHNT and YYREEE (reference sequence). V lost 2 bases to trimming and J lost 3 bases, with 5 bases between them. The sample consisted of peripheral blood. This TCR was sampled from a human donor with acute or convalescent COVID-19. The donor label of this sample is uncertain. The chain carries TRBV5-4 and TRBJ1-1; D not certain. This chain's CDR3 is CASSFEYTEAFF. In DNA, the CDR3 is TGTGCCAGCAGCTTCGAGTACACTGAAGCTTTCTTT. Together with reference TRBV5-4 and TRBJ1-1, the CDR3 gives the full variable domain: ETGVTQSPTHLIKTRGQQVTLRCSSQSGHNTVSWYQQALGQGPQFIFQYYREEENGRGNFPPRFSGLQFPNYSSELNVNALELDDSALYLCASSFEYTEAFFGQGTRLTVV.